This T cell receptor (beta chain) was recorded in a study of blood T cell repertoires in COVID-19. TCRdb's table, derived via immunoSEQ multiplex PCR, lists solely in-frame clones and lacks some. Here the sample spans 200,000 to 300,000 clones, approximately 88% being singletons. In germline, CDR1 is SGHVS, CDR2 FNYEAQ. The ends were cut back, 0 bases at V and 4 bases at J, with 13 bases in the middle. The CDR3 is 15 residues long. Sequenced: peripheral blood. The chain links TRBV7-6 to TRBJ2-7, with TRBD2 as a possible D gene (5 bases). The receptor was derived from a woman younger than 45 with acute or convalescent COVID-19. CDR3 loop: CASSLALGGPYEQYF. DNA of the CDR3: TGTGCCAGCAGCTTAGCGCTCGGCGGGCCTTACGAGCAGTACTTC.